This T cell receptor (beta chain) derives from a study of a mutant IDH1 vaccine in newly diagnosed glioma. Study-wide context: Vaccination began 4-6 weeks post radiotherapy alone, or with temozolomide cycles. Patients got radiotherapy, temozolomide, or both beforehand, and most got both. Treated patients, averaging around 40 years, were roughly 60% male and roughly 38% female.

Whole-study results and caveats: Vaccine-induced immune responses were detected in roughly 93% of patients.

About this clone itself: Its antigen remains unknown.

From germline, CDR1 is LNHDA and CDR2 SQIVND (reference sequence). Trimming removed 6 bases at V and 4 bases at J, with 10 bases between. CDR3 length: 14 amino acids. The method was immunoSEQ multiplex PCR; TCRdb's version includes in-frame clones alone and lacks a portion of them. The top ten hold under 0.6% of the sample, which has 75,000 to 85,000 clones, 90% to 95% seen once. The time point here: week 5, during vaccination. In every dose of vaccine, 300 ug of mutant IDH1 20-mer peptide was given alongside topical imiquimod. The sequencing used PBMCs, collected from a glioma patient whose treatment included an IDH1 peptide vaccine. The clonotype was recovered from a woman in her 50s with glioma. The chain couples TRBV19 to TRBJ1-6; unclear D gene. CDR3 sequence: CASRHSSYNSPLHF. CDR3 bases: TGTGCCAGTAGGCACAGTTCGTATAATTCACCCCTCCACTTT.